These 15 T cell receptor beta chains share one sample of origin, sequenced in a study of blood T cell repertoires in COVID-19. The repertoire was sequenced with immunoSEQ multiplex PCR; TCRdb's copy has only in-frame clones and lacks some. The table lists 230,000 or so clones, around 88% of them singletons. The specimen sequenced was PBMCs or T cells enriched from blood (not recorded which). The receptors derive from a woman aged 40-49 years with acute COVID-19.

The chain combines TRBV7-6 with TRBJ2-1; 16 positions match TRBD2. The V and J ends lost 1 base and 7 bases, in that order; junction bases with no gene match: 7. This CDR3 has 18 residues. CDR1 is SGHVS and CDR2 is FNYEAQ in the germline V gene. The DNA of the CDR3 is TGTGCCAGCAGCTTAGGGGGACTAGCGGGAGGGCCCATAAATGAGCAGTTCTTC. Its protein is CASSLGGLAGGPINEQFF.

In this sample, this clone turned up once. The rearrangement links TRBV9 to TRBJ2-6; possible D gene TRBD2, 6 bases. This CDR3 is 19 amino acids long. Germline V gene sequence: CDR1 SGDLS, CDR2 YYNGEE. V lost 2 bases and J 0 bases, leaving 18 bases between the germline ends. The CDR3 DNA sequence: TGTGCCAGCAGCGTCTTACCCGGGACTGGGAGCTCTGGGGCCAACGTCCTGACTTTC. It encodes CASSVLPGTGSSGANVLTF.

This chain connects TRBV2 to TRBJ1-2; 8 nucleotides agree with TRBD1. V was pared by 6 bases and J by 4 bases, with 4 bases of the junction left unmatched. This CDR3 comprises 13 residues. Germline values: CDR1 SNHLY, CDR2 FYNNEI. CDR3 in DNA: TGTGCCAGCAGGACAGGGGCCTCCTATGGCTACACCTTC. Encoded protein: CASRTGASYGYTF. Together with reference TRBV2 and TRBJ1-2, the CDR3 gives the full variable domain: EPEVTQTPSHQVTQMGQEVILRCVPISNHLYFYWYRQILGQKVEFLVSFYNNEISEKSEIFDDQFSVERPDGSNFTLKIRSTKLEDSAMYFCASRTGASYGYTFGSGTRLTVV.

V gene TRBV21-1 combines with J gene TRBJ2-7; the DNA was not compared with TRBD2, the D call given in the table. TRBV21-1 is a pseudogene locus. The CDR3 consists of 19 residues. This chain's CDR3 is CASSIYYGAGGLSSYEQYV. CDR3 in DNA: TGTGCCAGCAGCATCTATTATGGCGCGGGAGGGCTTAGCTCCTACGAGCAGTACGTC.

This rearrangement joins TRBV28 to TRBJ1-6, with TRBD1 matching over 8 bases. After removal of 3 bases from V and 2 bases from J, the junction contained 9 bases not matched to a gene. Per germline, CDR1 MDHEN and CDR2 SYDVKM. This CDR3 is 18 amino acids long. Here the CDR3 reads CASSFRDRLKPYNSPLHF. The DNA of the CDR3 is TGTGCCAGCAGTTTCCGGGACAGGCTCAAACCCTATAATTCACCCCTCCACTTT.

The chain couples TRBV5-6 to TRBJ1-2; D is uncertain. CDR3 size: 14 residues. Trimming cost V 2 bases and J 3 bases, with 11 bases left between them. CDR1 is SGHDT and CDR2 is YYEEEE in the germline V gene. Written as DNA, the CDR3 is TGTGCCAGCAGCTTCGGTATAACGGACTATGGCTACACCTTC. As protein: CASSFGITDYGYTF.

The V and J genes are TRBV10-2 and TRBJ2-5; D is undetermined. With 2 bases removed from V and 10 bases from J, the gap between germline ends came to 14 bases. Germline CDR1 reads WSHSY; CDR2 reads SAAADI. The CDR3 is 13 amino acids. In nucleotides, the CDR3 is TGCGCCAGCAGTGAGGCTAGTCGGTCGCTCCAGTACTTC. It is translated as CASSEASRSLQYF.

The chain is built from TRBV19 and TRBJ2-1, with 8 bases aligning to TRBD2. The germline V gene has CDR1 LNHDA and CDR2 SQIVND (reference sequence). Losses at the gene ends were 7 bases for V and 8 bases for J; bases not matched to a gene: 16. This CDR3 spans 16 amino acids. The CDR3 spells CASIPALVIGRDEQFF. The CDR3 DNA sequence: TGTGCCAGTATCCCGGCCCTAGTGATCGGGAGGGATGAGCAGTTCTTC.

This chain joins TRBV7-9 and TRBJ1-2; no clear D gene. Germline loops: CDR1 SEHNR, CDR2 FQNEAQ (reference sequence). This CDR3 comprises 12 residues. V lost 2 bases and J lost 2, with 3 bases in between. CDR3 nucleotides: TGTGCCAGCAGCTTAATAAACTATGGCTACACCTTC. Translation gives CASSLINYGYTF. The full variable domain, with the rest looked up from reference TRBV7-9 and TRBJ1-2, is DTGVSQNPRHKITKRGQNVTFRCDPISEHNRLYWYRQTLGQGPEFLTYFQNEAQLEKSRLLSDRFSAERPKGSFSTLEIQRTEQGDSAMYLCASSLINYGYTFGSGTRLTVV.

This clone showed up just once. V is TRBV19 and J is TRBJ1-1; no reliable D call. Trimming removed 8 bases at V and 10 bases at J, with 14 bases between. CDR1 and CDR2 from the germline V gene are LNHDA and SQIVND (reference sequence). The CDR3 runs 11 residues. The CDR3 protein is CASSYGRAAFF. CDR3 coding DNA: TGTGCCAGTTCCTACGGGAGGGCAGCTTTCTTT.

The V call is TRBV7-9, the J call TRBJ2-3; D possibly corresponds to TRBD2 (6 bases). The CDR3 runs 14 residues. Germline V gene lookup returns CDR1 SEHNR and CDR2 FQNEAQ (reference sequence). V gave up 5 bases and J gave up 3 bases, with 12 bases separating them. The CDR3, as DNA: TGTGCCAGCAGCCCCGGAGGGCCAACAGATACGCAGTATTTT. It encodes CASSPGGPTDTQYF.

The CDR3 DNA sequence: TGTGCCAGCAGGGAGGCGGGCACAGATACGCAGTATTTT. This gives the protein CASREAGTDTQYF. This chain joins TRBV5-4 and TRBJ2-3, with D tentatively TRBD2 (5 bases). The CDR3 extends over 13 amino acids. Between the trimmed V and J ends, which lost 5 bases and 1 base, there was a span of 8 bases. Germline values: CDR1 SGHNT, CDR2 YYREEE (reference sequence).

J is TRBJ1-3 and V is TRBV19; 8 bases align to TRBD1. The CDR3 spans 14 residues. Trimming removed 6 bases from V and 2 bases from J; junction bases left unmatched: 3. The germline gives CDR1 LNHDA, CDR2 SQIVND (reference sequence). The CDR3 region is CASRGQGTGNTIYF. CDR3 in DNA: TGTGCCAGTAGAGGACAGGGAACTGGAAACACCATATATTTT.

The CDR3: CASSLGRAAGGYTF. In DNA, the CDR3 is TGTGCCAGCAGCTTGGGGCGGGCGGCCGGCGGCTACACCTTC. The J gene is TRBJ1-2, the V gene TRBV5-6; D is unresolved. V was cut by 0 bases and J by 8 bases, with 14 bases left in between. This CDR3 has 14 amino acids. CDR1 is SGHDT and CDR2 is YYEEEE in the germline V gene.

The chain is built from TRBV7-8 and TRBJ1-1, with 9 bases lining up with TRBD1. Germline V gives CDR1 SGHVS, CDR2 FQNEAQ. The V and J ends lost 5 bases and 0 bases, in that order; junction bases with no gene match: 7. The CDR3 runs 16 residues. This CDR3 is CASSPTGGAMNTEAFF. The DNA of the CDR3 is TGTGCCAGCAGCCCGACAGGGGGGGCCATGAACACTGAAGCTTTCTTT.